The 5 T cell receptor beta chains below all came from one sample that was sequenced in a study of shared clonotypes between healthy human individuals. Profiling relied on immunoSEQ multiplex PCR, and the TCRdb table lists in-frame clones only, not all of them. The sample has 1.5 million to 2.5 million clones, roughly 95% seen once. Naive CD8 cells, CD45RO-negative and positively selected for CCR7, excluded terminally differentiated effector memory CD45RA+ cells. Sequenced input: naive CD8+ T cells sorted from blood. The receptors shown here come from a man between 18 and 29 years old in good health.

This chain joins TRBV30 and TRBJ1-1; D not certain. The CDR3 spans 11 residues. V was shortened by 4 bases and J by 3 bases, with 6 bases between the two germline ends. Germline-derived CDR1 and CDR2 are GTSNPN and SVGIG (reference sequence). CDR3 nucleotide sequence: TGTGCCTGGACTGCGGACACTGAAGCTTTCTTT. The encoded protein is CAWTADTEAFF.

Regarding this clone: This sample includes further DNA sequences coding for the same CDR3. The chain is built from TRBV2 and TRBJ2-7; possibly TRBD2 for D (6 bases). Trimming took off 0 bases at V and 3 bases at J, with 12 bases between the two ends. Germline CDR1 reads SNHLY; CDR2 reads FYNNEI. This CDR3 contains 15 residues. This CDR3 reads CASSEAPGLSYEQYF. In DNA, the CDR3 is TGTGCCAGCAGTGAAGCGCCGGGACTGAGCTACGAGCAGTACTTC.

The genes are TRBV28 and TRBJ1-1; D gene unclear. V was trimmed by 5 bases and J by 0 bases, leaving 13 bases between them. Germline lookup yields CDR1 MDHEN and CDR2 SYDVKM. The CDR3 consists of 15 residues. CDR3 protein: CASSPTYMMNTEAFF. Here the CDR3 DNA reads TGTGCCAGCAGTCCCACCTACATGATGAACACTGAAGCTTTCTTT.

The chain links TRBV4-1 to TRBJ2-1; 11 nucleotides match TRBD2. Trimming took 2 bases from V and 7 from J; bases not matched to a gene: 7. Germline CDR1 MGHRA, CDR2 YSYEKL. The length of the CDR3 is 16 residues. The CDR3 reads CASSQRTTSGRNEQFF. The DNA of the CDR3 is TGCGCCAGCAGCCAAAGAACTACTAGCGGGAGAAATGAGCAGTTCTTC.

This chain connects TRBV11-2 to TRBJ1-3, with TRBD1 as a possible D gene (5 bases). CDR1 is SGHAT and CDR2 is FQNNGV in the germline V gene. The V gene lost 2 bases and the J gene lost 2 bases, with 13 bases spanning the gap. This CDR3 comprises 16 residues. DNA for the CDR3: TGTGCCAGCAGCTTAATGTTCAGGGCCACTGGAAACACCATATATTTT. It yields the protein CASSLMFRATGNTIYF.